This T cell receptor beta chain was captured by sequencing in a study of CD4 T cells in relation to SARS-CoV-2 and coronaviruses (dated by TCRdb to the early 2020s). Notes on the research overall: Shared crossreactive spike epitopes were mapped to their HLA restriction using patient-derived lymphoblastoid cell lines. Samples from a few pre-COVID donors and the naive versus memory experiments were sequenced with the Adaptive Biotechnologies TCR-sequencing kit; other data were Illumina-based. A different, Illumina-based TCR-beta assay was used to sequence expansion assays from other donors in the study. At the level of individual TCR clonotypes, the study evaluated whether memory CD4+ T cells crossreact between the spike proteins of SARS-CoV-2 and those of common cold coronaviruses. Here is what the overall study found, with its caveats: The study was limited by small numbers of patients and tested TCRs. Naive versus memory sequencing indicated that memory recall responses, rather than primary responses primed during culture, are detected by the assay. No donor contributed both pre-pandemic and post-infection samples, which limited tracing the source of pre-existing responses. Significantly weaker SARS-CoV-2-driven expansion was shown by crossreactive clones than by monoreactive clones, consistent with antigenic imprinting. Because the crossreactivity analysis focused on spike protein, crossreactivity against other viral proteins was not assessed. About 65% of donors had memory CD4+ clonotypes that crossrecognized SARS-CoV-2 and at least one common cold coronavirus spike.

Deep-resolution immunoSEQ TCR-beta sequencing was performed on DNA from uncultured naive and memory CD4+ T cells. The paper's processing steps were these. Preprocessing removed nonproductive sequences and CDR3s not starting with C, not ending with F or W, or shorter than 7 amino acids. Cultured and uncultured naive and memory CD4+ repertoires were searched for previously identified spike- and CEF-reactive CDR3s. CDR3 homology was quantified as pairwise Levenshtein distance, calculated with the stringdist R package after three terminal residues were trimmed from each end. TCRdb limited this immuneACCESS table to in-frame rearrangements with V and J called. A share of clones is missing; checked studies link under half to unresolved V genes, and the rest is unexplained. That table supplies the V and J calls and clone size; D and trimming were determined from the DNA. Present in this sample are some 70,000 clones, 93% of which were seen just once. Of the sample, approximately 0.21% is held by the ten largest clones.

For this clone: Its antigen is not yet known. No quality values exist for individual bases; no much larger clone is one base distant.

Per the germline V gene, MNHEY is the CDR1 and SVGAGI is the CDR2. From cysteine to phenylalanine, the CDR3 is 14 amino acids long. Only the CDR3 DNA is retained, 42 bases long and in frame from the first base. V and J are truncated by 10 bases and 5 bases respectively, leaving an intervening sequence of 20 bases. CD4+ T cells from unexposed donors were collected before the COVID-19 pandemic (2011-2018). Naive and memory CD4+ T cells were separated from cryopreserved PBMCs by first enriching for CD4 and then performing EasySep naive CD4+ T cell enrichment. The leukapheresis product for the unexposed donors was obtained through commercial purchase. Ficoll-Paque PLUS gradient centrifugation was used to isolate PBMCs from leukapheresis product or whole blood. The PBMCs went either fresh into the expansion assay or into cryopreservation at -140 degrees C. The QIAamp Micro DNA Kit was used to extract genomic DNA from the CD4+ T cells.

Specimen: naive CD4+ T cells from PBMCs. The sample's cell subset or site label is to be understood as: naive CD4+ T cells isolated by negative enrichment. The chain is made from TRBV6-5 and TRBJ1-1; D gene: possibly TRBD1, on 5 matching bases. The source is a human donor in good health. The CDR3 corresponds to CATAVTWKGTEAFF. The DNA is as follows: TGTGCCACAGCAGTTACTTGGAAGGGGACTGAAGCTTTCTTT.